The source of this T cell receptor beta chain is a study of control samples from healthy donors and cancer patients. Using immunoSEQ multiplex PCR, the repertoire was profiled, and TCRdb retains in-frame clones only, with some absent. The sample has 180,000 or so clones, 91% seen once. Germline V gene lookup returns CDR1 SGHDT and CDR2 YYEEEE. The CDR3 consists of 12 residues. V gave up 2 bases and J gave up 4 bases, with 6 bases separating them. The source of this sequence is a woman under 40 in good health. The chain links TRBV5-6 to TRBJ1-1, with D maybe TRBD1 (5 bases). Material for sequencing was blood. Here the CDR3 reads CASSLQATEAFF. The CDR3 DNA reads as TGTGCCAGCAGCTTACAGGCCACTGAAGCTTTCTTT.